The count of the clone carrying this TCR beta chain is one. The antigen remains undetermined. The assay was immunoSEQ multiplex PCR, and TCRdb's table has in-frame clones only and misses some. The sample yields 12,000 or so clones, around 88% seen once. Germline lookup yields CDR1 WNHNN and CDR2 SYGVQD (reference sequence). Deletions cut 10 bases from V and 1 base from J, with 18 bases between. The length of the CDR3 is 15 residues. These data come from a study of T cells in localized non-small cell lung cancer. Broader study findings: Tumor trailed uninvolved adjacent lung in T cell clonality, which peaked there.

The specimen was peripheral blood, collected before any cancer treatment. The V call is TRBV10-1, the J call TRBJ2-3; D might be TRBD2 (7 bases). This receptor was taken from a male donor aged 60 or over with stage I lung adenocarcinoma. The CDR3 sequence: CATPRGGWGTDTQYF. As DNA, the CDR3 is TGCGCCACCCCGAGGGGGGGCTGGGGCACAGATACGCAGTATTTT.